The 4 T cell receptor beta chains reported below all come from one sample, sequenced in a study of cytomegalovirus exposure and HLA in healthy donors. Amplification used 60 Vbeta primers and 13 Jbeta primers. The protocol was immunoSEQ multiplex PCR, while the TCRdb copy is restricted to in-frame clones and leaves out a portion. Found here are more than 50,000 clones, approximately 85% of them singletons; the top ten hold roughly 10%. Sample: PBMCs. The receptor source for this set is a female donor in good health and CMV-seronegative.

This clone was picked up one time. This sequence joins TRBV18 and TRBJ2-5; D might be TRBD2 (6 bases). The CDR3 sequence is 13 residues long. The germline CDR1 and CDR2 sequences are KGHSH and LQKENI. V dropped 2 bases and J dropped 3 bases, with 7 bases sitting between them. CDR3 sequence: CASSPRLEETQYF. In DNA, the CDR3 is TGTGCCAGCTCACCAAGACTAGAAGAGACCCAGTACTTC. The full variable domain, its missing parts supplied by reference TRBV18 and TRBJ2-5, is NAGVMQNPRHLVRRRGQEARLRCSPMKGHSHVYWYRQLPEEGLKFMVYLQKENIIDESGMPKERFSAEFPKEGPSILRIQQVVRGDSAAYFCASSPRLEETQYFGPGTRLLVL.

J is TRBJ2-7 and V is TRBV2; 7 nucleotides line up with TRBD2. The CDR3 contains 14 residues. The V gene end was trimmed by 4 bases and the J gene end by 2 bases; junction bases not matched to a gene: 5. Germline V lookup: CDR1 SNHLY, CDR2 FYNNEI. CDR3 loop: CASSVLAVTYEQYF. CDR3 DNA sequence: TGTGCCAGCAGTGTCCTAGCGGTTACCTACGAGCAGTACTTC.

Regarding this clone: Compared with germline, one end of the junction differs, possibly owing to a read error. The chain is built from TRBV5-6 and TRBJ1-1; D gene unclear. Per the germline V gene, CDR1 is SGHDT and CDR2 is YYEEEE. CDR3 length: 15 amino acids. The CDR3 DNA sequence: TGTGTCAGCAGCTTGCCGGGTACGGGAGGCGCTGAAGCTTTCTTT. Its translation: CVSSLPGTGGAEAFF.

V gene TRBV5-5 combines with J gene TRBJ2-7; 9 nucleotides line up with TRBD1. This CDR3 contains 17 residues. Germline CDR1 SGHKS, CDR2 YYEKEE (reference sequence). V lost 1 base and J lost 2; bases outside the gene matches: 10. CDR3 loop: CASSLYPPRTGAYEQYF. In DNA form, the CDR3 reads TGTGCCAGCAGCTTGTACCCCCCACGGACAGGGGCCTACGAGCAGTACTTC.